The present T cell receptor (beta chain) was sequenced within a study of T cell changes during pregnancy in multiple sclerosis. Sequencing used immunoSEQ multiplex PCR; TCRdb keeps in-frame clones, though not all of them. The table includes about 73,000 clones, around 92% detected once. Germline CDR1 SEHNR, CDR2 FQNEAQ (reference sequence). This CDR3 contains 15 residues. V was pared by 1 base and J by 0 bases, with 3 bases of the junction left unmatched. This clonotype was sampled from a female donor in good health, enrolled as a control in a pregnancy study. Here the sequenced sample was peripheral blood, taken in the third trimester of pregnancy. The chain couples TRBV7-9 to TRBJ2-7; the match to TRBD2 covers 7 bases. CDR3 coding DNA: TGTGCCAGCAGCTTAGGTGGCGGGAGCTCCTACGAGCAGTACTTC. Its translation: CASSLGGGSSYEQYF. Variable domain in full (rest from reference TRBV7-9 and TRBJ2-7): DTGVSQNPRHKITKRGQNVTFRCDPISEHNRLYWYRQTLGQGPEFLTYFQNEAQLEKSRLLSDRFSAERPKGSFSTLEIQRTEQGDSAMYLCASSLGGGSSYEQYFGPGTRLTVT.